The rows below give T cell receptor beta chains drawn from one sample of a study of long-term antiretroviral therapy in people with HIV. The method was immunoSEQ multiplex PCR; TCRdb's version includes in-frame clones alone and lacks a portion of them. The data contain about 15,000 clones, over 70% of them singletons. Source: unsorted PBMCs, taken 1.5 years before starting antiretroviral therapy. The receptor set was obtained from a woman between 50 and 59 years old with HIV. The CDR3 runs from the conserved cysteine through the conserved F or W. The D gene is left open where the match is weak. Clone size is given for some rows only: seen once, a few or many times, or a class if the clone is expanded.

len,j_gene,abundance,v_gene,d_gene,CDR3nt,CDR3aa
14,TRBJ1-2,few,TRBV4-1,.,TGCGCCAGCAGCCAAGATGGGCGAGGGGGGAGCTACACCTTC,CASSQDGRGGSYTF
13,TRBJ2-7,medium-sized,TRBV7-9,TRBD2,TGTGCCAGCAGCCCCCGCGGGGGCTACGAGCAGTACTTC,CASSPRGGYEQYF
13,TRBJ1-5,.,TRBV6-6,.,TGTGCCAGCAGTTACTCGATAGATCAGCCCCAGCATTTT,CASSYSIDQPQHF
14,TRBJ2-7,.,TRBV12-5,.,TGTGCTAGTGGTTTGATTGGGCAGGTCTACGAGCAGTACTTC,CASGLIGQVYEQYF
13,TRBJ2-1,.,TRBV6-1,TRBD1,TGTGCCAGCAGGGGACAGGGGGCAAATGAGCAGTTCTTC,CASRGQGANEQFF
14,TRBJ2-6,.,TRBV5-1,.,TGCGCCAGTAAAGACGGCTCTGGGGCCAACGTCCTGACTTTC,CASKDGSGANVLTF
10,TRBJ2-2,.,TRBV23-1,.,TGCGCCGTCAGGAACTGGGAGCTGTTTTTT,CAVRNWELFF
14,TRBJ1-1,.,TRBV19,.,TGTGCCAGTAGTCCACAGGTGATGAACACTGAAGCTTTCTTT,CASSPQVMNTEAFF
15,TRBJ1-3,.,TRBV7-2,.,TGTGCCAGCAGCGGGGGGCAGGGTTCAAGGAACACCATATATTTT,CASSGGQGSRNTIYF
13,TRBJ2-3,.,TRBV27,.,TGTGCCAGCAGAGACTCCAACACAGATACGCAGTATTTT,CASRDSNTDTQYF
12,TRBJ1-1,.,TRBV6-1,.,TGTGCCAGCAGTGACAGGAACACTGAAGCTTTCTTT,CASSDRNTEAFF
15,TRBJ2-2,.,TRBV6-1,.,TGTGCCAGCAGTGAGGACTGGGCGAACACCGGGGAGCTGTTTTTT,CASSEDWANTGELFF
14,TRBJ1-1,.,TRBV5-1,.,TGCGCCAGCGATTCCGGCGGAAAGAACACTGAAGCTTTCTTT,CASDSGGKNTEAFF
14,TRBJ2-1,large,TRBV10-3,TRBD1,TGTGCCATCAACGGACAGGGGCCCTACAATGAGCAGTTCTTC,CAINGQGPYNEQFF
16,TRBJ1-6,.,TRBV7-2,.,TGTGCCAGCAGCTCATCGCCCACAGTGTTGCAATCACCCCTCCACTTT,CASSSSPTVLQSPLHF
15,TRBJ2-1,.,TRBV4-1,.,TGCGCCAGCAGCCTAAAATATTCCACGGACAATGAGCAGTTCTTC,CASSLKYSTDNEQFF
14,TRBJ1-2,.,TRBV7-9,TRBD1,TGTGCCATTGAGGGGGCCGGCCAAAAGTACGGCTACACCTTC,CAIEGAGQKYGYTF
13,TRBJ1-2,few,TRBV4-1,.,TGCGCCAGCAGCCTTGGAGTTAACTATGGCTACACCTTC,CASSLGVNYGYTF
18,TRBJ1-5,.,TRBV25-1,TRBD1,TGTGCCAGCAGTGAGGGACAGGGTTGGGGTATTGGCAATCAGCCCCAGCATTTT,CASSEGQGWGIGNQPQHF
14,TRBJ2-5,.,TRBV7-6,TRBD2,TGTGCCAGCAGCTTAGCGGGGGGGTTAGAGACCCAGTACTTC,CASSLAGGLETQYF
14,TRBJ1-2,.,TRBV19,.,TGTGCCAGTAGTATTCGGGGGACGAGCTATGGCTACACCTTC,CASSIRGTSYGYTF
14,TRBJ2-1,once,TRBV5-6,.,TGTGCCAGCAGCCCTGGCGACTCCTACAATGAGCAGTTCTTC,CASSPGDSYNEQFF
14,TRBJ1-1,.,TRBV5-4,.,TGTGCCAGCAGCTTGGCCGGGACCGGCACTGAAGCTTTCTTT,CASSLAGTGTEAFF
14,TRBJ2-5,.,TRBV5-1,TRBD1,TGCGCCAGCAGCTATGCCGGGACAGGAGAGACCCAGTACTTC,CASSYAGTGETQYF
14,TRBJ2-2,.,TRBV5-1,.,TGCGCCAGCACCGACTACACCCGTTCCGGGGAGCTGTTTTTT,CASTDYTRSGELFF
13,TRBJ1-2,.,TRBV7-9,.,TGTGCCAGCGGGGGGCAGGGGCTGTATGGCTACACCTTC,CASGGQGLYGYTF
15,TRBJ2-5,.,TRBV5-1,.,TGCGCCAGCAGCTTGGTGGCACGTCCGGAAGAGACCCAGTACTTC,CASSLVARPEETQYF
15,TRBJ2-5,.,TRBV5-6,.,TGTGCCAGCAGCCTGGCAGGTGGAAGCGCAAAGACCCAGTACTTC,CASSLAGGSAKTQYF
11,TRBJ1-2,.,TRBV20-1,.,TGCAGTGCTCGCCGGGGCTATGGCTACACCTTC,CSARRGYGYTF
13,TRBJ1-1,.,TRBV30,TRBD1,TGTGCCTGGAGTAAGGGACAGGGAACTGAAGCTTTCTTT,CAWSKGQGTEAFF
15,TRBJ1-4,once,TRBV5-1,.,TGCGCCAGCAGCTTTGGGGGCAGTGGAGTTGAAAAACTGTTTTTT,CASSFGGSGVEKLFF
14,TRBJ2-7,.,TRBV29-1,TRBD1,TGCAGCGTTGAGGAGGACAGGGAATCCTACGAGCAGTACTTC,CSVEEDRESYEQYF
14,TRBJ2-3,.,TRBV5-1,.,TGCGCCAGCAGCCCGACAGGACCCACAGATACGCAGTATTTT,CASSPTGPTDTQYF
14,TRBJ2-3,few,TRBV9,.,TGTGCCAGCAGCAGACAGTATCAGGGAGATACGCAGTATTTT,CASSRQYQGDTQYF
12,TRBJ2-2,.,TRBV6-7,.,TGTGCCAACCAAAGGAACACCGGGGAGCTGTTTTTT,CANQRNTGELFF
15,TRBJ2-5,.,TRBV5-1,TRBD1,TGCGCCAGCAGCTTGGGGACAGGGGGAAAAGAGACCCAGTACTTC,CASSLGTGGKETQYF
13,TRBJ1-1,.,TRBV7-2,.,TGTGCCAGCAGCCCTCGAGGGCAGGCCACGGCTTTCTTT,CASSPRGQATAFF
15,TRBJ1-3,.,TRBV7-9,.,TGTGCCAGCAGCTTAGCGGGCAGTACCGGAAACACCATATATTTT,CASSLAGSTGNTIYF
16,TRBJ1-4,.,TRBV15,.,TGTGCCACCAGCAGAGATCTCTGGTCAACTAATGAAAAACTGTTTTTT,CATSRDLWSTNEKLFF
15,TRBJ2-7,.,TRBV15,.,TGTGCCACCAGCAACTCCGGGACGGATTCCTACGAGCAGTACTTC,CATSNSGTDSYEQYF
15,TRBJ1-3,.,TRBV7-9,.,TGTGCCAGCAGCCGAAGACAGGTCTCTGGAAACACCATATATTTT,CASSRRQVSGNTIYF
17,TRBJ2-3,.,TRBV12-5,.,TGTGCTAGTGGTTTCGTCATTTCAAGAGGGCTCACAGATACGCAGTATTTT,CASGFVISRGLTDTQYF
15,TRBJ1-1,.,TRBV19,.,TGTGCCAGTAATCGACAGCCAGGGGCTCCCACCGGAGCTTTCTTT,CASNRQPGAPTGAFF
16,TRBJ2-5,.,TRBV5-1,.,TGCGCCAGCAGCGCCACCGGGACCCCCAGCCAAGAGACCCAGTACTTC,CASSATGTPSQETQYF
16,TRBJ1-1,.,TRBV19,.,TGTGCCAGTAGTATAGGATCGGGCAGGGTAAAGAATGAAGCTTTCTTT,CASSIGSGRVKNEAFF
16,TRBJ1-6,.,TRBV7-9,.,TGTGCCAGCAGCTTAGGGTCCGGATTCTATAATTCACCCCTCCACTTT,CASSLGSGFYNSPLHF
18,TRBJ2-6,.,TRBV30,.,TGTGCCTGGAGTGTACTCAGGGAAAGTCTCTCTGGGGCCAACGTCCTGACTTTC,CAWSVLRESLSGANVLTF
15,TRBJ1-1,.,TRBV19,TRBD1,TGTGCCAGTAGTACTTCACCGGACAGGGGATATGAAGCTTTCTTT,CASSTSPDRGYEAFF
14,TRBJ1-1,.,TRBV29-1,TRBD1,TGCAGCGTTTTGGGACAGGGGATGAACACTGAAGCTTTCTTT,CSVLGQGMNTEAFF
15,TRBJ1-1,.,TRBV30,.,TGTGCCTGGAGCCAAATCTGGGGTCGGAACACTGAAGCTTTCTTT,CAWSQIWGRNTEAFF
14,TRBJ1-1,.,TRBV29-1,.,TGCAGCGTTTCAGGGTTGGGGGTGAACACTGAAGCTTTCTTT,CSVSGLGVNTEAFF
15,TRBJ1-3,.,TRBV11-2,.,TGTGCCAGCAGCTTAGAGCAGGGCTCTGGAAACACCATATATTTT,CASSLEQGSGNTIYF
16,TRBJ2-3,.,TRBV11-2,TRBD2,TGTGCCAGCAGTGAGACTAGCGGGGGGCCAGGAGATACGCAGTATTTT,CASSETSGGPGDTQYF
15,TRBJ2-2,.,TRBV7-3,.,TGTGCCAGCAGCCGCTCCCGGAGCGGTACCGGGGAGCTGTTTTTT,CASSRSRSGTGELFF
13,TRBJ1-5,.,TRBV11-1,.,TGTGCCAGCAGCTTAGATAGCAATCAGCCCCAGCATTTT,CASSLDSNQPQHF
15,TRBJ1-5,once,TRBV9,TRBD1,TGTGCCAGCAGCAGTCGGGACAGGCCTAATCAGCCCCAGCATTTT,CASSSRDRPNQPQHF
13,TRBJ1-1,once,TRBV10-3,.,TGTGCCATCAGTGGGGACACGAACACTGAAGCTTTCTTT,CAISGDTNTEAFF
12,TRBJ2-5,few,TRBV30,.,TGTGCCTGGAGTGTCGCCAGGCAGACCCAGTACTTC,CAWSVARQTQYF